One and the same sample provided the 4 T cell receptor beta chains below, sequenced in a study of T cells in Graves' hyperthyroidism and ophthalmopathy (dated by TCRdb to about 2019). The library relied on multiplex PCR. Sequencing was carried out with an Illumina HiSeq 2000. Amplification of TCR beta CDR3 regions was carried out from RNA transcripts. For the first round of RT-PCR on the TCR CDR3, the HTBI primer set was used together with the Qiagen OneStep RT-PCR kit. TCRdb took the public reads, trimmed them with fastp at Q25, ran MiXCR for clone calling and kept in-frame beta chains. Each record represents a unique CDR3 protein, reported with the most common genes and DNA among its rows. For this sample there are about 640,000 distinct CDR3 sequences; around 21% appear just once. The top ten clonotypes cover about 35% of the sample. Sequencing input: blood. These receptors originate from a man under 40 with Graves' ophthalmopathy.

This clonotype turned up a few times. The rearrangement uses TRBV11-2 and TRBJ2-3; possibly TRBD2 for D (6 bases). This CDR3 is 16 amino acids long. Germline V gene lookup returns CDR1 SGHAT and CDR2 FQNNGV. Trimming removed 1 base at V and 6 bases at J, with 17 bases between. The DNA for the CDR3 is TGTGCCAGCAGCTTAGTATTCTGGGGGGTATACGATACGCAGTATTTT. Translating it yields CASSLVFWGVYDTQYF.

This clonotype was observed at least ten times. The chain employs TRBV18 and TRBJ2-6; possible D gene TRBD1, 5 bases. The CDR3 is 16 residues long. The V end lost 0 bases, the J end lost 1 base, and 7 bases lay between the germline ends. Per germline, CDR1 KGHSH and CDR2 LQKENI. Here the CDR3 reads CASSPPAGSGANVLTF. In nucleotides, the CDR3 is TGTGCCAGCTCACCACCTGCAGGGTCTGGGGCCAACGTCCTGACTTTC.

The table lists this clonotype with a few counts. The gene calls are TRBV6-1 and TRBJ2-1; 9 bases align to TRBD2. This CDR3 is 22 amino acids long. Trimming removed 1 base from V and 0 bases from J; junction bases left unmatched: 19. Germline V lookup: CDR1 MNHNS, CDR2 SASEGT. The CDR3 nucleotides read TGTGCCAGCAGTGAAGGGAAAACCTCCCTAGCGGGGAGGGTGGGCTCCTACAATGAGCAGTTCTTC. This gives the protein CASSEGKTSLAGRVGSYNEQFF.

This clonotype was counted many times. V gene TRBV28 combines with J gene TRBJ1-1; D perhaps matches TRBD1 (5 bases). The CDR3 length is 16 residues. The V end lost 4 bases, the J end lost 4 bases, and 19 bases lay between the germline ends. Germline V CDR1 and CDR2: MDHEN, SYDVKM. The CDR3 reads CASSSRGFGEVTEAFF. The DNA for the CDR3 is TGTGCCAGCAGTTCCCGGGGGTTCGGGGAGGTCACTGAAGCTTTCTTT.